A selection of T cell receptor beta chains follows, all from one sample in a study of cytomegalovirus exposure and HLA in healthy donors. Data came from immunoSEQ multiplex PCR; TCRdb stores just in-frame clones and leaves some out. The table includes about 190,000 clones, roughly four fifths detected once. Sequencing was done on a sample of PBMCs. These receptors all stem from a woman aged 30 to 39 in good health and CMV-seropositive. Both conserved end residues are part of each CDR3. A D gene is named only where the DNA matches it firmly. Not every row has a clone size; where given, it reads once, few, many or a size class.

>TRBJ2-2|16|-|TRBD2|TRBV7-2
TGTGCCAGCAGCTCAGGGCTAGCGGGAGGGTCCGGGGAGCTGTTTTTT
CASSSGLAGGSGELFF
>TRBJ1-5|13|-|-|TRBV7-9
TGTGCCAGCAGCTTAGCGTACGGTCAGCCCCAGCATTTT
CASSLAYGQPQHF
>TRBJ2-1|16|-|-|TRBV15
TGTGCCACCAGCGGGACAGCGGGAGTTGTTTCATTTGAGCAGTTCTTC
CATSGTAGVVSFEQFF
>TRBJ2-5|16|-|TRBD2|TRBV5-5
TGTGCCAGCAGCTCGGGACTAGCGGGAGCTCAAGAGACCCAGTACTTC
CASSSGLAGAQETQYF
>TRBJ2-2|15|-|-|TRBV6-1
TGTGCCAGCAGGGAGGGGGACAGTAGGACCGGGGAGCTGTTTTTT
CASREGDSRTGELFF
>TRBJ2-1|15|once|TRBD1|TRBV27
TGTGCCAGCACCGACCGGGACAGGGGGTCCAATGAGCAGTTCTTC
CASTDRDRGSNEQFF
>TRBJ2-7|13|-|-|TRBV7-6
TGTGCCAGCAGCCAGAATCAGGGTTGCGAGCAGTACTTC
CASSQNQGCEQYF
>TRBJ2-6|17|-|-|TRBV9
TGTGCCAGCAGCGTCTCGACAGGAGCCTCTGGGGCCAACGTCCTGACTTTC
CASSVSTGASGANVLTF
>TRBJ2-1|14|-|-|TRBV15
TGTGCCACCAGCAGGGGGGACAAGGGCAGTGAGCAGTTCTTC
CATSRGDKGSEQFF
>TRBJ2-7|13|-|TRBD1|TRBV6-1
TGTGCCAGCAGGACCGGGACAGCCTACGAGCAGTACTTC
CASRTGTAYEQYF
>TRBJ2-7|16|-|TRBD2|TRBV5-1
TGCGCCAGCAGCAAGGCCGGGACTAGCGGGAGTTACGAGCAGTACTTC
CASSKAGTSGSYEQYF
>TRBJ2-7|15|-|-|TRBV6-6
TGTGCCAGCACCCGCGCAGGGCCCGGGAGAAGCGAGCAGTACTTC
CASTRAGPGRSEQYF
>TRBJ2-5|17|few|TRBD2|TRBV28
TGTGCCAGCAGTTTAAGACTAGCGGGAGGGCCGGGGGAGACCCAGTACTTC
CASSLRLAGGPGETQYF
>TRBJ1-4|15|-|-|TRBV18
TGTGCCAGCTCGTCGACAGCTTCAACTAATGAAAAACTGTTTTTT
CASSSTASTNEKLFF
>TRBJ1-2|12|once|-|TRBV29-1
TGCAGCGTTGAAGTGCTCAGGGCTGGCTACACCTTC
CSVEVLRAGYTF
>TRBJ2-3|16|-|TRBD2|TRBV7-9
TGTGCCAGCTCCTTGCTAGCGGGCATTAGCACAGATACGCAGTATTTT
CASSLLAGISTDTQYF
>TRBJ2-7|13|-|-|TRBV28
TGTGCCAGCTCGCGGGGGCCCTCCTACGAGCAGTACTTC
CASSRGPSYEQYF
>TRBJ1-1|14|few|-|TRBV4-2
TGTGCCAGCAGCCGCAAAGGGAGGGAAACTGAAGCTTTCTTT
CASSRKGRETEAFF
>TRBJ1-5|15|-|TRBD1|TRBV11-2
TGTGCCAGCAGCTTAGGGGACAGGGAAAGTCAGCCCCAGCATTTT
CASSLGDRESQPQHF
>TRBJ2-7|14|-|-|TRBV27
TGTGCCAGCAGTTTACGGGGGGCGTACTACGAGCAGTACTTC
CASSLRGAYYEQYF
>TRBJ2-7|16|-|TRBD2|TRBV5-4
TGCGCCAGCAACCCACGGGGGGGGCTAGCGGGAGGAGAGCAGTACTTC
CASNPRGGLAGGEQYF
>TRBJ1-5|18|-|TRBD1|TRBV7-8
TGTGCCAGCAGCTTAGAGGCAGGGGGCGTTTATAGCAATCAGCCCCAGCATTTT
CASSLEAGGVYSNQPQHF
>TRBJ1-1|19|-|-|TRBV21-1
TGTGCCAGCAGCTCCCACACAGCTGTGGACATCTTACTGAACACTGAAGCTTTCTTT
CASSSHTAVDILLNTEAFF
>TRBJ1-1|12|-|-|TRBV6-1
TGTGCCAGCCGGGGGTGGAACACTGAAGCTTTCTTT
CASRGWNTEAFF
>TRBJ1-1|13|-|TRBD1|TRBV18
TGTGCCAGCTCAAAAGAGACAGGGGGTGAAGCTTTCTTT
CASSKETGGEAFF
>TRBJ2-1|17|-|TRBD1|TRBV28
TGTGCCAGCAGTTCCGGGACAGGGCCGAGCTCCTACAATGAGCAGTTCTTC
CASSSGTGPSSYNEQFF
>TRBJ2-7|16|-|TRBD1|TRBV6-1
TGTGCCAGCAGTGACCGTCGCAGGACAGGTCGCTACGAGCAGTACTTC
CASSDRRRTGRYEQYF
>TRBJ2-7|19|-|TRBD1|TRBV27
TGTGCCAGCAGTTTATCGGGGGTCCGCCAGGGGGCTATTCCCTACGAGCAGTACTTC
CASSLSGVRQGAIPYEQYF
>TRBJ1-3|16|-|TRBD1|TRBV5-6
TGTGCCAGCAGCCCGGGCGGACAGGGGGCTGGAAACACCATATATTTT
CASSPGGQGAGNTIYF
>TRBJ1-5|14|-|TRBD1|TRBV28
TGTGCCAGCCGTGGGGACAGGTCTATTCAGCCCCAGCATTTT
CASRGDRSIQPQHF
>TRBJ1-1|13|-|-|TRBV27
TGTGCCAGCCGCAGAAGGGGGTTCACTGAAGCTTTCTTT
CASRRRGFTEAFF
>TRBJ1-1|15|-|-|TRBV6-1
TGTGCCAGCAGTGAAAAACCTGAGGTCGACACTGAAGCTTTCTTT
CASSEKPEVDTEAFF
>TRBJ2-1|15|-|-|TRBV10-1
TGCGCCAGCAGTCCAACCCTTCCGAGGTACAATGAGCAGTTCTTC
CASSPTLPRYNEQFF
>TRBJ1-1|15|-|TRBD1|TRBV5-1
TGCGCCAGCAGCACCCGGGACAGGGAGGGGAATGAAGCTTTCTTT
CASSTRDREGNEAFF
>TRBJ2-7|13|-|-|TRBV28
TGTGCCTTGAGCGGCCCGGAATCCTACGAGCAGTACTTC
CALSGPESYEQYF
>TRBJ2-5|13|-|TRBD1|TRBV5-4
TGTGCCAGCAGCTTAACAGGGGGAGAGACCCAGTACTTC
CASSLTGGETQYF
>TRBJ2-3|14|-|TRBD2|TRBV28
TGTGCCAGCCACCCGCGGGGGGCAGAGGATACGCAGTATTTT
CASHPRGAEDTQYF
>TRBJ2-7|13|-|TRBD2|TRBV27
TGTGCCAGCAGTTTCGGGACCGGGGGGGAGCAGTACTTC
CASSFGTGGEQYF
>TRBJ2-7|15|once|-|TRBV5-4
TGTGCCAGCAGCGAGCCGGGACTCACTTACTACGAGCAGTACTTC
CASSEPGLTYYEQYF
>TRBJ2-7|14|-|-|TRBV21-1
TGTGCCAGCAGCAACGTCGAACAGACCTACGAGCAGTACTTC
CASSNVEQTYEQYF
>TRBJ2-1|14|-|-|TRBV5-1
TGCGCCAGCAGCTTCGTTCGAGGGTACAATGAGCAGTTCTTC
CASSFVRGYNEQFF
>TRBJ2-7|13|-|-|TRBV18
TGTGCCAGCTCGTCCAACTCGGGTTTTGAGCAGTACTTC
CASSSNSGFEQYF
>TRBJ1-2|15|-|-|TRBV5-4
TGTGCCAGCAGCTTGGGATCGGGTCCCTTCTATGGCTACACCTTC
CASSLGSGPFYGYTF
>TRBJ1-2|18|few|TRBD1|TRBV5-6
TGTGCCAGCAGGGATAAACGACAGGGATCGGTAAGGAACTATGGCTACACCTTC
CASRDKRQGSVRNYGYTF
>TRBJ1-5|14|-|TRBD1|TRBV18
TGTGCCAGCTCACCGGGGACAGGGAGTCAGCCCCAGCATTTT
CASSPGTGSQPQHF
>TRBJ2-3|15|-|-|TRBV25-1
TGTGCCAGCAGCCAGGGACACCGGAGCACAGATACGCAGTATTTT
CASSQGHRSTDTQYF
>TRBJ2-7|15|-|TRBD2|TRBV6-6
TGTGCCAGCAGTGGAAGGACTAGCGGGAACGACGAGCAGTACTTC
CASSGRTSGNDEQYF
>TRBJ2-5|14|few|-|TRBV5-1
TGCGCCAGCAGCTTCTTAGACAGGCAAGAGACCCAGTACTTC
CASSFLDRQETQYF
>TRBJ1-5|16|-|TRBD1|TRBV7-8
TGTGCCAGCAGCGCGGGACAGGCGTTTAGCAATCAGCCCCAGCATTTT
CASSAGQAFSNQPQHF